This T cell receptor (beta chain) is from a study of shared clonotypes between healthy human individuals. Method: immunoSEQ multiplex PCR; TCRdb's copy keeps in-frame clones and lacks some. Among hundreds of thousands of clones listed, about 96% were seen once. The source is a man aged 25-45 years in good health. The specimen was memory CD8+ T cells sorted from blood. This sample's subset: CD45RO+ cells pooled with CCR7-negative TemRA cells.

The CDR3 sequence is CAWSVATSGSYEQYF. The CDR3 DNA is TGTGCCTGGAGTGTCGCGACTAGCGGCTCCTACGAGCAGTACTTC. The chain couples TRBV30 to TRBJ2-7, with 9 bases aligning to TRBD2. Per the germline V gene, CDR1 is GTSNPN and CDR2 is SVGIG (reference sequence). This CDR3 contains 15 residues. V lost 0 bases and J lost 0; bases outside the gene matches: 3.